This T cell receptor (beta chain) derives from a study of regulatory T cells in long-lasting Graves disease. Study context: Newly diagnosed Graves' patients had taken antithyroid drugs under 3 months. Study-wide findings and caveats: TCR diversity in persistent Graves' patients was below that of newly diagnosed ones. There was favoring of TRBV28, TRBJ1-2 and TRBJ2-5 in persistent disease.

This clonotype was detected many times. Its antigen is unknown. Time point defined: newly diagnosed GD, antithyroid drugs for less than 3 months. Construction of the TCR library relied on RNA isolated from PBMCs. A peripheral blood sample, roughly 9 milliliters in volume, was drawn into EDTA tubes. Germline lookup yields CDR1 SGHRS and CDR2 YFSETQ. V was cut by 5 bases and J by 5 bases, with 19 bases left in between. CDR3 length: 15 amino acids. Construction of the TCR beta libraries employed iRepertoire HTBI primers in conjunction with Arm-PCR of CDR3 regions. TCRdb ran MiXCR on the multiplex PCR reads and lists one entry per CDR3 protein. The sample lists around 250,000 distinct CDR3 sequences; roughly a fifth were seen once.

The sequence came from a female donor with Graves disease. The sample consisted of peripheral blood mononuclear cells (PBMCs), taken at new diagnosis, from a patient treated with antithyroid drugs. The chain is built from TRBV5-1 and TRBJ1-2; no reliable D call. CDR3 loop: CASSQSTTKSYGYTF. CDR3 DNA sequence: TGCGCCAGCAGTCAGTCCACCACTAAATCTTATGGCTACACCTTC. Complete variable domain (other parts from reference TRBV5-1 and TRBJ1-2): KAGVTQTPRYLIKTRGQQVTLSCSPISGHRSVSWYQQTPGQGLQFLFEYFSETQRNKGNFPGRFSGRQFSNSRSEMNVSTLELGDSALYLCASSQSTTKSYGYTFGSGTRLTVV.